This T cell receptor beta chain was captured by sequencing in a study of shared clonotypes between healthy human individuals. As for this clone: Its antigen is not known. The sample contains more than one DNA sequence encoding this CDR3.

Study-level points and caveats: For naive CD4 cells, around 5% of clonotypes were shared across a handful of donors.

V was trimmed by 1 base and J by 4 bases, leaving 11 bases between them. Looked up from germline, CDR1 is MGHRA and CDR2 is YSYEKL. This CDR3 has 15 residues. CD45RO-negative cells were positively selected for CCR7, leaving out terminally differentiated effector memory CD45RA+ cells. Profiling relied on immunoSEQ multiplex PCR, and the TCRdb table lists in-frame clones only, not all of them. The sample carries some 2,000,000 clones, approximately 95% recorded once. The source material was naive CD8+ T cells sorted from blood. The receptor's source is a man younger than 35 in good health. The chain links TRBV4-1 to TRBJ1-5; D might be TRBD1 (6 bases). In DNA form, the CDR3 reads TGCGCCAGCAGCCAAGTGACAGGTGGAAATCAGCCCCAGCATTTT. Translated, it gives CASSQVTGGNQPQHF.